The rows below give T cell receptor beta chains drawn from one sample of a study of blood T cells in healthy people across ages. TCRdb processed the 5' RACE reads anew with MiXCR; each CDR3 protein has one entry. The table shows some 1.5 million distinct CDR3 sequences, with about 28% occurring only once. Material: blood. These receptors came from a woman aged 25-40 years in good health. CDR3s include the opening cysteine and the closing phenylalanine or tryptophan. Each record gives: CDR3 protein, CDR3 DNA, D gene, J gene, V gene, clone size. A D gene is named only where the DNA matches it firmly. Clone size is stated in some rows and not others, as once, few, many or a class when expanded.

CDR3aa: CASRVWDDSNQPQHF; CDR3nt: TGTGCCAGCAGAGTTTGGGACGATAGCAATCAGCCCCAGCATTTT; d_gene: .; j_gene: TRBJ1-5; v_gene: TRBV6-5; abundance: .
CDR3aa: CSVRLDLGAEQYF; CDR3nt: TGCAGTGTAAGACTGGACTTGGGAGCGGAGCAGTACTTC; d_gene: .; j_gene: TRBJ2-4; v_gene: TRBV20-1; abundance: .
CDR3aa: CASSYSRGGGAEAFF; CDR3nt: TGTGCCAGCAGTTACTCGAGGGGGGGAGGCGCTGAAGCTTTCTTT; d_gene: .; j_gene: TRBJ1-1; v_gene: TRBV6-6; abundance: few
CDR3aa: CASSKRYPNGQTYNEQFF; CDR3nt: TGTGCCAGCAGTAAGCGATACCCGAACGGTCAGACCTACAATGAGCAGTTCTTC; d_gene: .; j_gene: TRBJ2-1; v_gene: TRBV6-1; abundance: few
CDR3aa: CSAISGTGFTGELFF; CDR3nt: TGCAGTGCTATCTCCGGGACAGGGTTCACCGGGGAGCTGTTTTTT; d_gene: TRBD1; j_gene: TRBJ2-2; v_gene: TRBV20-1; abundance: few
CDR3aa: CASAGVGLRGADEQYF; CDR3nt: TGTGCCAGCGCTGGGGTGGGATTGAGGGGGGCCGACGAGCAGTACTTC; d_gene: .; j_gene: TRBJ2-7; v_gene: TRBV28; abundance: many
CDR3aa: CASSLAWGQSDTQYF; CDR3nt: TGCGCCAGCAGCTTGGCGTGGGGACAGTCAGATACGCAGTATTTT; d_gene: TRBD1; j_gene: TRBJ2-3; v_gene: TRBV5-1; abundance: few
CDR3aa: CASSIPGQGGDEQFF; CDR3nt: TGTGCCAGCAGCATACCGGGACAGGGGGGGGATGAGCAGTTCTTC; d_gene: TRBD1; j_gene: TRBJ2-1; v_gene: TRBV27; abundance: few
CDR3aa: CSVEDSGVTETQYF; CDR3nt: TGCAGCGTTGAAGATTCCGGGGTAACAGAGACCCAGTACTTC; d_gene: .; j_gene: TRBJ2-5; v_gene: TRBV29-1; abundance: many
CDR3aa: CASSLRVAGLDEQFF; CDR3nt: TGTGCCAGCAGCCTCCGGGTAGCGGGGTTAGATGAGCAGTTCTTC; d_gene: TRBD2; j_gene: TRBJ2-1; v_gene: TRBV14; abundance: .
CDR3aa: CASSPPGLGARNEQFF; CDR3nt: TGTGCCAGCAGCCCTCCGGGACTAGGGGCCCGCAATGAGCAGTTCTTC; d_gene: TRBD2; j_gene: TRBJ2-1; v_gene: TRBV6-2/TRBV6-3; abundance: .
CDR3aa: CASSPGTPGYGQYF; CDR3nt: TGTGCCAGCTCACCAGGAACGCCTGGCTACGGGCAGTACTTC; d_gene: .; j_gene: TRBJ2-7; v_gene: TRBV18; abundance: .
CDR3aa: CASSLASGRAGNEQFF; CDR3nt: TGTGCCAGCAGCTTAGCTAGCGGGAGGGCCGGCAATGAGCAGTTCTTC; d_gene: TRBD2; j_gene: TRBJ2-1; v_gene: TRBV7-8; abundance: many
CDR3aa: CSARIRAGETQYF; CDR3nt: TGCAGTGCCCGTATCAGGGCCGGGGAGACCCAGTACTTC; d_gene: .; j_gene: TRBJ2-5; v_gene: TRBV20-1; abundance: few
CDR3aa: CASSVASRFSTDTQYF; CDR3nt: TGTGCCAGCAGTGTTGCTAGCAGGTTTAGCACAGATACGCAGTATTTT; d_gene: .; j_gene: TRBJ2-3; v_gene: TRBV6-1; abundance: .
CDR3aa: CASSRGYRDRANYGYTF; CDR3nt: TGTGCCAGCAGTCGGGGGTATCGAGACAGGGCCAACTATGGCTACACCTTC; d_gene: TRBD1; j_gene: TRBJ1-2; v_gene: TRBV5-6; abundance: .
CDR3aa: CASSQDQGNSYGYTF; CDR3nt: TGCGCCAGCAGCCAAGATCAAGGGAATTCGTATGGCTACACCTTC; d_gene: .; j_gene: TRBJ1-2; v_gene: TRBV4-3; abundance: .
CDR3aa: CSASATSGRGTNEQFF; CDR3nt: TGCAGTGCTAGTGCGACTAGCGGGAGAGGTACGAATGAGCAGTTCTTC; d_gene: TRBD2; j_gene: TRBJ2-1; v_gene: TRBV20-1; abundance: many
CDR3aa: CASPPDERGTPPRYEQYF; CDR3nt: TGTGCCAGCCCTCCGGATGAGCGGGGTACTCCCCCAAGATACGAGCAGTACTTC; d_gene: TRBD2; j_gene: TRBJ2-7; v_gene: TRBV6-1; abundance: .
CDR3aa: CASSHYSRGAFF; CDR3nt: TGTGCCAGCAGCCACTACTCCAGAGGAGCTTTCTTT; d_gene: .; j_gene: TRBJ1-1; v_gene: TRBV3-1; abundance: .
CDR3aa: CASSKLTGDYGYTF; CDR3nt: TGTGCCAGCAGTAAGCTGACAGGAGACTATGGCTACACCTTC; d_gene: .; j_gene: TRBJ1-2; v_gene: TRBV27; abundance: .
CDR3aa: CANTSGRDERYF; CDR3nt: TGTGCCAATACTAGCGGGAGGGACGAGCGGTACTTC; d_gene: TRBD2; j_gene: TRBJ2-5; v_gene: TRBV27; abundance: .
CDR3aa: CASSSPTSGRTDTQYF; CDR3nt: TGTGCCAGCAGCTCCCCGACTAGCGGGAGAACAGATACGCAGTATTTT; d_gene: TRBD2; j_gene: TRBJ2-3; v_gene: TRBV7-9; abundance: .
CDR3aa: CASSLYSSGAYEQYF; CDR3nt: TGTGCCAGCAGCTTATATTCCAGCGGTGCCTACGAGCAGTACTTC; d_gene: .; j_gene: TRBJ2-7; v_gene: TRBV11-2; abundance: .
CDR3aa: CASGRGQPRDTQYF; CDR3nt: TGCGCCAGCGGCAGGGGACAGCCGAGAGATACGCAGTATTTT; d_gene: TRBD1; j_gene: TRBJ2-3; v_gene: TRBV5-1; abundance: few